Detailed here is one TCR beta chain. No antigen is known for it. The CDR3 end shows no conserved phenylalanine or tryptophan, and so a read error is likely. Germline values: CDR1 MNHEY, CDR2 SVGAGI. The CDR3 has 16 amino acids. It was from roughly 20-30 mg of unsorted bulk tissue that RNA and DNA were co-extracted. The source of the sample is a study of tumor-infiltrating lymphocytes in primary liver carcinoma. Whole-study findings and limits: Between tumor regions, pairs overlapped more than tumor-adjacent and tumor-blood pairs did.

Making TCR beta cDNA involved 400 to 600 ng total RNA and a constant-region primer. Each TCR beta library was derived from three nested multiplex PCR rounds that employed slightly modified ARM-PCR. Researchers ran the first two PCR rounds for 10 cycles each with TRBV1-TRBV30 forward primers and a C-beta reverse primer. TCRdb ran MiXCR on the multiplex PCR reads and lists one entry per CDR3 protein. The data show 95,000 to 100,000 distinct CDR3 sequences, about 67% seen once. The rearrangement joins TRBV6-5 to TRBJ2-2, with TRBD2 matching over 8 bases. Specimen: liver tumor tissue from sampling region 2. Indicated subset: tumor region T2, inferior pole. The clonotype was recovered from a woman aged 55-70 years with primary liver carcinoma and hepatitis B virus infection. This CDR3 is CVSRFGLAGSAGELFS. CDR3 bases: TGTGTCAGCAGATTTGGCCTAGCGGGCTCTGCCGGGGAGCTGTTTTCT.